This T cell receptor beta chain was profiled in a study of graft-versus-host responses after intestinal transplantation. About the research overall: Recipients uniformly received anti-thymocyte globulin induction, followed by tacrolimus and steroids for around 3 years.

About this clone itself: Its antigen is as yet unknown.

Data came from immunoSEQ multiplex PCR; TCRdb stores just in-frame clones and leaves some out. The sample lists approximately 85,000 clones; roughly 93% were seen once. This CDR3 is built from 14 residues. Trimming left V 5 bases short and J 4 bases short, with 12 bases between. Germline CDR1 reads SGHAT; CDR2 reads FQNNGV. Notes on the study in general: GvH clones were found in recipient marrow; some appeared first in ileum or blood.

Sequencing was performed on unstimulated CD8+ T cells sorted from spleen or lymph node cells, taken before transplant. The sequence was obtained from a human donor who was the organ donor for an intestinal transplant. This sequence joins TRBV11-2 and TRBJ1-5; D call uncertain. In DNA form, the CDR3 reads TGTGCCAGCAGCATGGGCCTTCTAAATCAGCCCCAGCATTTT. Translation: CASSMGLLNQPQHF.